The rows below give T cell receptor beta chains drawn from one sample of a study of T cell repertoires in cytomegalovirus infection. From the reads, TCRdb called clonotypes with MiXCR, one entry per CDR3 protein. The sample contains 700,000 to 900,000 distinct CDR3 sequences, 25% to 30% of which appear only once. These receptors lack a known antigen. Here the sequenced sample was cultured CD8+ T cells from PBMCs, taken from culture after CMV antigen stimulation. These receptors were taken from a human donor in good health (CMV status not recorded). Some clones in this sample may be carry-over from other donors' samples. Each CDR3 is given with its conserved first and last residue. The order of the fields is D gene, J gene, V gene, clone size, CDR3 DNA, CDR3 protein. The D gene is left open where the match is weak. Not all rows give a size; the values are once, few, many and, for expanded clones, a class.

d_gene: .
j_gene: TRBJ1-5
v_gene: TRBV7-8
abundance: many
CDR3nt: TGTGCCAGCAGCTTATGGGGCCGGTGGGCGGACCAGCCCCAGCATTTT
CDR3aa: CASSLWGRWADQPQHF

d_gene: TRBD2
j_gene: TRBJ2-7
v_gene: TRBV5-8
abundance: .
CDR3nt: TGTGCCAGCAGCTTGGTAGCGGGGGCCGAGCAGTACTTC
CDR3aa: CASSLVAGAEQYF

d_gene: TRBD2
j_gene: TRBJ2-3
v_gene: TRBV15
abundance: few
CDR3nt: TGTGCCACCAGCGATCTCAGCGGGGGGGTGGATACGCAGTATTTT
CDR3aa: CATSDLSGGVDTQYF

d_gene: TRBD2
j_gene: TRBJ2-3
v_gene: TRBV9
abundance: .
CDR3nt: TGTGCCAGCAGCGACCAGCGGGGATCTCAGTATTTT
CDR3aa: CASSDQRGSQYF

d_gene: .
j_gene: TRBJ2-2
v_gene: TRBV6-1
abundance: many
CDR3nt: TGTGCCAGCAGTCCCTCGGGCTGGGAGCTGTTTTTT
CDR3aa: CASSPSGWELFF

d_gene: TRBD1
j_gene: TRBJ1-2
v_gene: TRBV29-1
abundance: few
CDR3nt: TGCAGCGTTGAACCAGAGACAGGGGAGGGCTTCTATGGCTACACCTTC
CDR3aa: CSVEPETGEGFYGYTF

d_gene: .
j_gene: TRBJ1-1
v_gene: TRBV9
abundance: .
CDR3nt: TGTGCCAGCAGCAAAGTGGGGGCCACTGAAGCTTTCTTT
CDR3aa: CASSKVGATEAFF

d_gene: .
j_gene: TRBJ2-7
v_gene: TRBV29-1
abundance: .
CDR3nt: TGCAGCGTTGAGCGAGGGGACTCCTACGAGCAGTACTTC
CDR3aa: CSVERGDSYEQYF

d_gene: .
j_gene: TRBJ2-5
v_gene: TRBV27
abundance: .
CDR3nt: TGTGCCAGCAGCCGCCCGGCAGAGACCCAGTACTTC
CDR3aa: CASSRPAETQYF

d_gene: TRBD2
j_gene: TRBJ2-5
v_gene: TRBV6-5
abundance: many
CDR3nt: TGTGCCAGCAGTTACAACTTAGGTCTAGCGGGGGGAACCCCCAGTCGGGAGACCCAGTACTTC
CDR3aa: CASSYNLGLAGGTPSRETQYF

d_gene: .
j_gene: TRBJ2-3
v_gene: TRBV27
abundance: few
CDR3nt: TGTGCCAGCAGCCCTTATTCTTTTAGCGGTCCTAGCACAGATACGCAGTATTTT
CDR3aa: CASSPYSFSGPSTDTQYF

d_gene: .
j_gene: TRBJ2-1
v_gene: TRBV18
abundance: few
CDR3nt: TGTGCCAGCTCACCCACAGGAGGGGGCAGTGAGCAGTTCTTC
CDR3aa: CASSPTGGGSEQFF

d_gene: TRBD2
j_gene: TRBJ2-1
v_gene: TRBV12-3/TRBV12-4
abundance: .
CDR3nt: TGTGCCAGCAGTTTACACCTAGCGGGGAGTTACAATGAGCAGTTCTTC
CDR3aa: CASSLHLAGSYNEQFF

d_gene: TRBD1
j_gene: TRBJ1-2
v_gene: TRBV20-1
abundance: .
CDR3nt: TGCAGTGCTATCTTGACAGGGGTCTATGGCTACACCTTC
CDR3aa: CSAILTGVYGYTF

d_gene: TRBD1
j_gene: TRBJ1-5
v_gene: TRBV13
abundance: .
CDR3nt: TGTGCCAGCAGCAAAGGGACAGGCAATCAGCCCCAGCATTTT
CDR3aa: CASSKGTGNQPQHF

d_gene: TRBD1
j_gene: TRBJ1-3
v_gene: TRBV14
abundance: .
CDR3nt: TGTGCCAGCAGCCAAGTGGCGTACCCACGGACAGGATTTTTAAACACCATATATTTT
CDR3aa: CASSQVAYPRTGFLNTIYF

d_gene: .
j_gene: TRBJ2-4
v_gene: TRBV6-2/TRBV6-3
abundance: .
CDR3nt: TGTGCCAGTGGAGGGTCCTTAGCCAAAAACATTCAGTACTTC
CDR3aa: CASGGSLAKNIQYF

d_gene: TRBD2
j_gene: TRBJ2-2
v_gene: TRBV4-1
abundance: .
CDR3nt: TGCGCCAGCAGCCAAGATTTTAGCGGGGGAGGGACCGGGGAGCTGTTTTTT
CDR3aa: CASSQDFSGGGTGELFF

d_gene: TRBD2
j_gene: TRBJ2-3
v_gene: TRBV7-9
abundance: few
CDR3nt: TGTGCCAGCAGTTGGAGCGGGGATCGCACAGATACGCAGTATTTT
CDR3aa: CASSWSGDRTDTQYF

d_gene: .
j_gene: TRBJ1-3
v_gene: TRBV20-1
abundance: few
CDR3nt: TGCAGTGCTAGGTCGGGGATTGGAAACACCATATATTTT
CDR3aa: CSARSGIGNTIYF

d_gene: .
j_gene: TRBJ2-3
v_gene: TRBV12-3/TRBV12-4
abundance: few
CDR3nt: TGTGCCAGCAGTCTCTGGACAATAGATACGCAGTATTTT
CDR3aa: CASSLWTIDTQYF

d_gene: .
j_gene: TRBJ2-7
v_gene: TRBV12-5
abundance: many
CDR3nt: TGTGCTAGTGGTGAGGGAACAGTTTTCTACGAGCAGTACTTC
CDR3aa: CASGEGTVFYEQYF

d_gene: .
j_gene: TRBJ1-1
v_gene: TRBV18
abundance: once
CDR3nt: TGTGCCAGCTCACCACCCGAAGCGAGGAGAACTGAAGCTTTCTTT
CDR3aa: CASSPPEARRTEAFF

d_gene: .
j_gene: TRBJ1-6
v_gene: TRBV5-5
abundance: .
CDR3nt: TGTGCCAGCAGCTTCACAGGTGCACTCCACTTT
CDR3aa: CASSFTGALHF

d_gene: .
j_gene: TRBJ2-3
v_gene: TRBV2
abundance: .
CDR3nt: TGTGCCAGCCTTTGGAGGACGCAGTATTTT
CDR3aa: CASLWRTQYF

d_gene: TRBD1
j_gene: TRBJ2-5
v_gene: TRBV6-1
abundance: .
CDR3nt: TGTGCCAGCAGTGGCCGGACAGGGGAGAACGAGACCCAGTACTTC
CDR3aa: CASSGRTGENETQYF

d_gene: TRBD2
j_gene: TRBJ2-1
v_gene: TRBV19
abundance: .
CDR3nt: TGTGCCAGTACCCCGGGGGGAGACAATGAGCAGTTCTTC
CDR3aa: CASTPGGDNEQFF

d_gene: .
j_gene: TRBJ2-3
v_gene: TRBV4-1
abundance: .
CDR3nt: TGCGCCAGCAGCCACCCCGGGGAAGCAGATACGCAGTATTTT
CDR3aa: CASSHPGEADTQYF